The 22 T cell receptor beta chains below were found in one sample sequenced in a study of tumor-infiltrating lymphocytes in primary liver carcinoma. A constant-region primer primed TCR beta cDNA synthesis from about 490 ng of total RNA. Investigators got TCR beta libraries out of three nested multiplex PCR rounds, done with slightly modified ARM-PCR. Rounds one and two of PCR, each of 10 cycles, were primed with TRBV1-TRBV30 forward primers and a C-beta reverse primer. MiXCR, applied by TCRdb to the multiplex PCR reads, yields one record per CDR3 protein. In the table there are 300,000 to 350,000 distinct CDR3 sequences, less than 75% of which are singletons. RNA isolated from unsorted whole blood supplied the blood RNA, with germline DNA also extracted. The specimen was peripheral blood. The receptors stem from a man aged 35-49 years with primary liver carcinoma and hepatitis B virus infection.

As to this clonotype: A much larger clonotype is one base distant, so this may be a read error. The CDR3 sequence: CSLGTGSGTEAFF. The CDR3 nucleotides are TGCAGCTTGGGAACAGGGTCCGGCACTGAAGCTTTCTTT. The chain carries TRBV29-1 and TRBJ1-1, with a weak D call TRBD1 (6 bases). There are 13 residues in the CDR3. Germline V lookup: CDR1 SQVTM, CDR2 ANQGSEA. Trimming pared 8 bases from V and 4 bases from J, leaving 17 bases between.

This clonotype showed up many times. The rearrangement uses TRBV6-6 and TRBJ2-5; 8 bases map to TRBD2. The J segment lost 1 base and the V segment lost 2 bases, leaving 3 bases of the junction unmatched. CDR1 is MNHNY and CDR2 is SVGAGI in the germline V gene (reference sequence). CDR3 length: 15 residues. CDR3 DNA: TGTGCCAGCAGTTACGATAGCGGGGCCCAAGAGACCCAGTACTTC. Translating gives CASSYDSGAQETQYF.

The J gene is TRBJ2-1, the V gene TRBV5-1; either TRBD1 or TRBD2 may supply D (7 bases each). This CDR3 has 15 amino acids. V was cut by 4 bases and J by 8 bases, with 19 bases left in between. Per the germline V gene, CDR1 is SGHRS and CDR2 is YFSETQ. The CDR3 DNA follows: TGCGCCAGCAGCCCGGGGGGTCCAGGGGGACATGAGCAGTTCTTC. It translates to CASSPGGPGGHEQFF.

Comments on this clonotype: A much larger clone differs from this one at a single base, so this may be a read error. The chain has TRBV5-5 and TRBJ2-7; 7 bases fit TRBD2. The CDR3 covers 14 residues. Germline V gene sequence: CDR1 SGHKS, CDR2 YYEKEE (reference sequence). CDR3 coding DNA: TGTGCCAGCAGCTTGGGACTAGCCCTCTACGAGCAGAACTTC. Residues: CASSLGLALYEQNF.

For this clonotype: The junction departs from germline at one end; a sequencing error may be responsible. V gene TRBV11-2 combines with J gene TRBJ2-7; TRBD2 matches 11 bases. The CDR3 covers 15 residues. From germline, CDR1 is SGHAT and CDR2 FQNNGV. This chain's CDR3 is CTSSIAGTSGYEQYF. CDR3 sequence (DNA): TGTACCAGCAGCATTGCCGGGACTAGCGGCTACGAGCAGTACTTC.

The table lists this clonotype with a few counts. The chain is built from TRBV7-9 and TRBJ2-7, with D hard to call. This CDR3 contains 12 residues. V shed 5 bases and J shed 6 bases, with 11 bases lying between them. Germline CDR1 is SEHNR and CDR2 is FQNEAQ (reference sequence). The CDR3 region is CASSIHWSEQYF. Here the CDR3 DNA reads TGTGCCAGCAGCATACATTGGTCCGAGCAGTACTTC.

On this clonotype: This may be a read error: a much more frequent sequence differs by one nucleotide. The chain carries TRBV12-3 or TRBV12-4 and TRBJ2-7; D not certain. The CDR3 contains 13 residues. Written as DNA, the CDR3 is TGTGCCAGCAGTTTTGCCTTTTCCTACGACCAGTACTTC. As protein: CASSFAFSYDQYF.

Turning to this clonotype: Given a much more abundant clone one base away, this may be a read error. CDR3 sequence (DNA): TGTGCCAGCAGTTACAACCCGGGAGGGCCGGTCGAGCAGTACTTC. Translating it yields CASSYNPGGPVEQYF. The rearrangement uses TRBV6-2 or TRBV6-3 and TRBJ2-7; 8 nucleotides match TRBD2. The CDR3 has 15 residues. V dropped 2 bases and J dropped 6; count of bases not matched to a gene: 9. Germline loops: CDR1 MNHEY, CDR2 SVGEGT.

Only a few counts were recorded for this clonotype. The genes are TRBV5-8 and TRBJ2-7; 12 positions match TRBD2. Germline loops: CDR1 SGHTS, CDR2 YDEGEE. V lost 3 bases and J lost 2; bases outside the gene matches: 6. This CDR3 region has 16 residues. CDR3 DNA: TGTGCCAGCAGCTACGGGACTAGCGGGTTGGCCTACGAGCAGTACTTC. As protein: CASSYGTSGLAYEQYF.

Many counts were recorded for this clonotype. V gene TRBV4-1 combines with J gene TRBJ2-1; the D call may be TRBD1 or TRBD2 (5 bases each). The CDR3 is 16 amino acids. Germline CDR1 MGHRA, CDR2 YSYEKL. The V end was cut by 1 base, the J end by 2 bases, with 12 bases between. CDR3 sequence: CASSQVLRGPYNEQFF. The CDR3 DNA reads TGCGCCAGCAGCCAAGTTCTGAGGGGCCCCTACAATGAGCAGTTCTTC.

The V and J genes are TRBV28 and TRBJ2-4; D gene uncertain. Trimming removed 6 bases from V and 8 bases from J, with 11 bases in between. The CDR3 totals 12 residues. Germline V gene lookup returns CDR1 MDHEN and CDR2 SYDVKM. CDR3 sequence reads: CASSSITHIQYF. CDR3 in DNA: TGTGCCAGCAGCTCAATTACCCACATTCAGTACTTC.

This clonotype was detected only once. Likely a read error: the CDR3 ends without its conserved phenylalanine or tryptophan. Written as DNA, the CDR3 is TGTGCCAGCAGGTCGGGACGCCCAAGGGCTTTCCTT. It is translated as CASRSGRPRAFL. This rearrangement joins TRBV6-2 or TRBV6-3 to TRBJ1-1, with a weak D call TRBD1 (5 bases). V was clipped by 6 bases and J by 11 bases, with 16 bases between them. Germline values: CDR1 MNHEY, CDR2 SVGEGT. The CDR3 runs to 12 residues.

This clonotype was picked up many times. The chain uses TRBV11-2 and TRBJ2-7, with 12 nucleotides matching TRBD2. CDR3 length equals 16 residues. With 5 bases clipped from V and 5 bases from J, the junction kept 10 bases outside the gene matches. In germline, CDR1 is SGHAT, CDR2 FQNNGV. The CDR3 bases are TGTGCCAGCAGCCTAACTCGACTAGCGGGAGTCCACGAGCAGTACTTC. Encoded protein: CASSLTRLAGVHEQYF.

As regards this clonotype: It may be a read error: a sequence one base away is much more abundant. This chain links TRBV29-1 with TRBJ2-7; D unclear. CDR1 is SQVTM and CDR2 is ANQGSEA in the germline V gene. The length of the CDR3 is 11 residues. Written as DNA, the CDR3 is TGCAGCGTTGGCAGCTCCTACGAGCGGTACTTC. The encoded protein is CSVGSSYERYF.

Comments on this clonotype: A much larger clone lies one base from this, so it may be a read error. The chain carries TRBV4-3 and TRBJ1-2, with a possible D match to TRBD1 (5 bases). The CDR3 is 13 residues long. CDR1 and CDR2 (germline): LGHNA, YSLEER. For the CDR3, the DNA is TGCGCCAGCGGCCAGGGTCAGACATTCCCATACACCTTC. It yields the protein CASGQGQTFPYTF.

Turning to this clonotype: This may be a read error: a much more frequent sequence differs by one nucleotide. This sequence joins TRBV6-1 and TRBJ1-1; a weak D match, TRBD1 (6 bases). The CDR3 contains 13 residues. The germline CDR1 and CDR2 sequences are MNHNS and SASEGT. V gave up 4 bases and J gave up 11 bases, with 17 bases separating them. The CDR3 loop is CASSGGRGAMAFF. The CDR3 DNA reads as TGTGCCAGCAGTGGGGGGCGTGGTGCGATGGCTTTCTTT.

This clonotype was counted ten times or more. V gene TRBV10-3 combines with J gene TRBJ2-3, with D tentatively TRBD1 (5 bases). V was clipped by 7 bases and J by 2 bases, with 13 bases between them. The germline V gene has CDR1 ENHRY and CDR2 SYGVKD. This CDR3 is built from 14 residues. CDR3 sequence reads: CAINFADNTDTQYF. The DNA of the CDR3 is TGTGCCATCAATTTCGCGGACAACACAGATACGCAGTATTTT.

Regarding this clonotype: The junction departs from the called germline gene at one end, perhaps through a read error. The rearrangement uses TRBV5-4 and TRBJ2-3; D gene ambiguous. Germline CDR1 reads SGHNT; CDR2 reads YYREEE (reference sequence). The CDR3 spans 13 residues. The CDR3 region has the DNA TGTGCCAGCAGCTCCAGTATTCAAGATGCGCAGTATTTT. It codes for CASSSSIQDAQYF.

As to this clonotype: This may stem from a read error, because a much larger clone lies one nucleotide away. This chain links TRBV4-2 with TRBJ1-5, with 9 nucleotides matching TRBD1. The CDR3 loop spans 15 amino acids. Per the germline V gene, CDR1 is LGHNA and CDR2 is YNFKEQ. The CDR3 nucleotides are TGTGCCAGCAGCCAAGATTGGACAGGGGATCAGCCCCGGCATTTT. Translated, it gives CASSQDWTGDQPRHF.

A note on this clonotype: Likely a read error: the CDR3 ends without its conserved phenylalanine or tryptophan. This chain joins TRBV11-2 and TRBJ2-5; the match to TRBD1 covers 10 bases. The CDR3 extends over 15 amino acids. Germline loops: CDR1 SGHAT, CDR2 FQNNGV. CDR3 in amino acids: CTSSLDRGPSETQYL. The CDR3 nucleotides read TGTACCAGCAGCTTAGACAGGGGGCCCTCAGAGACCCAGTACTTA.

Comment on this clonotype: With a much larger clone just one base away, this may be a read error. The CDR3 sequence is CASTGFSSYEHYF. CDR3 nucleotides: TGTGCCAGCACAGGGTTCAGCTCCTACGAGCACTACTTC. The chain is built from TRBV6-6 and TRBJ2-7, with D possibly matching TRBD1 (5 bases). Germline loops: CDR1 MNHNY, CDR2 SVGAGI (reference sequence). The CDR3 totals 13 residues.

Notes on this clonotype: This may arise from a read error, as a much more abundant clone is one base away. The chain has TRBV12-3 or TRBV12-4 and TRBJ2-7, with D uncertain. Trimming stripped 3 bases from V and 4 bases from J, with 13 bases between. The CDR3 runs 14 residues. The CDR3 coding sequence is TGTGCCAGCAGTTTCACAGCGAGAGCATACGAGCAGTACTTC. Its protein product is CASSFTARAYEQYF.